Detailed here is one T cell receptor beta chain. The target antigen is unknown. The sample comes from a study of shared clonotypes between healthy human individuals. The wider study: There were three CD4 naive, three CD4 memory, two CD8 naive and one CD8 memory plates per donor. Study-level points and caveats: Generation probability values for non-shared clonotypes were lower than those for clonotypes shared by all four donors.

Trimming at V came to 2 bases and at J to 3 bases, leaving 3 bases not matched to a gene. Germline V gene sequence: CDR1 SEHNR, CDR2 FQNEAQ (reference sequence). CDR3 size: 15 residues. Clones were read by immunoSEQ multiplex PCR, and TCRdb kept only the in-frame ones, dropping some. The sample holds 550,000 to 850,000 clones, 55% to 75% seen once. The clonotype comes from a woman younger than 45 in good health. Sequenced: memory CD4+ T cells sorted from blood. Stated subset: CD45RA-negative fraction. The V and J genes are TRBV7-9 and TRBJ2-7; 11 bases align to TRBD2. CDR3 amino acids: CASSLQLAGDYEQYF. CDR3 DNA: TGTGCCAGCAGCTTACAACTAGCGGGGGACTACGAGCAGTACTTC.